These T cell receptor beta chains were read from a single sample in a study of shared clonotypes between healthy human individuals. The repertoire was sequenced with immunoSEQ multiplex PCR; TCRdb's copy has only in-frame clones and lacks some. The sample yields some 2 million clones, less than 95% seen once. Sequenced input: naive CD8+ T cells sorted from blood. Source of these receptors: a man aged 18 to 29 in good health. The CDR3 runs from the conserved cysteine through the conserved F or W. The D gene is left open where the match is weak. Size is omitted from some rows. Given values are once, few, many or a class for expanded clones.

>TRBV5-1|.|TRBD1|TRBJ2-7
TGCGCCAGCAGCTGGGACAGTCCTAGCTCCTACGAGCAGTACTTC
CASSWDSPSSYEQYF
>TRBV7-2|.|TRBD1|TRBJ1-1
TGTGCCAGCAGCGACAGGGGGCTAGGGGCTGAAGCTTTCTTT
CASSDRGLGAEAFF
>TRBV4-3|.|.|TRBJ2-7
TGCGCCAGCAGCCAAGATTTAGCAGGGGAAGCGTACGAGCAGTACTTC
CASSQDLAGEAYEQYF
>TRBV6-5|.|.|TRBJ1-1
TGTGCCAGCAGTCCTGATCGGACTGAAGCTTTCTTT
CASSPDRTEAFF
>TRBV11-2|.|.|TRBJ2-3
TGTGCCAGCAGCTCCTTAGTGACAGATACGCAGTATTTT
CASSSLVTDTQYF
>TRBV14|once|.|TRBJ2-7
TGTGCCAGCAGCCAAGTCGGCGGAATCTACGAGCAGTACTTC
CASSQVGGIYEQYF
>TRBV23-1|.|.|TRBJ2-5
TGCGCCAGCAGTCACCACGGTTGGCAGGAGACCCAGTACTTC
CASSHHGWQETQYF
>TRBV27|.|TRBD2|TRBJ2-3
TGTGCCAGCAGTTTCGGGACTAGTGGCACAGATACGCAGTATTTT
CASSFGTSGTDTQYF
>TRBV30|.|TRBD1|TRBJ1-2
TGTGCCTGGAGGTCGGACAGGGAACGCAACTATGGCTACACCTTC
CAWRSDRERNYGYTF
>TRBV9|.|.|TRBJ1-2
TGTGCCAGAAACCTAAACCGGGACGGACTACACTATGGCTACACCTTC
CARNLNRDGLHYGYTF
>TRBV7-2|.|.|TRBJ1-2
TGTGCCAGCAGCTTCACAGGAGATGATGGCTACACCTTC
CASSFTGDDGYTF
>TRBV6-6|.|.|TRBJ1-1
TGTGCCAGCAGTACTGGGGGGGAAAACACTGAAGCTTTCTTT
CASSTGGENTEAFF
>TRBV7-8|.|TRBD2|TRBJ2-3
TGTGCCAGCAGCTCCCGACTAGCGGGGGGCGGCACAGATACGCAGTATTTT
CASSSRLAGGGTDTQYF
>TRBV4-3|few|.|TRBJ1-1
TGCGCCAGCAGCCGGGCGACAGCGCCTGACACTGAAGCTTTCTTT
CASSRATAPDTEAFF
>TRBV19|.|.|TRBJ1-5
TGTGCCAGTAGTATCGCGGACACATATAGCAATCAGCCCCAGCATTTT
CASSIADTYSNQPQHF
>TRBV27|once|TRBD1|TRBJ2-4
TGTGCCAGCAGTCCCTGGACAGGGGATCTAGCCAAAAACATTCAGTACTTC
CASSPWTGDLAKNIQYF
>TRBV29-1|.|.|TRBJ2-7
TGCAGCGTTGTGGGGGGCAGAAGGCTCGAGCAGTACTTC
CSVVGGRRLEQYF
>TRBV5-1|.|.|TRBJ2-7
TGCGCCAGCAGGGGGACCGCCAGCTCCTACGAGCAGTACTTC
CASRGTASSYEQYF
>TRBV6-1|.|TRBD1|TRBJ1-2
TGTGCCAGCAGAGACAGGGGAGGCTTAGTCTACACCTTC
CASRDRGGLVYTF
>TRBV27|few|TRBD1|TRBJ1-6
TGTGCCAGCAGCTCCGGACAGGGAGGATCACCCCTCCACTTT
CASSSGQGGSPLHF
>TRBV5-1|.|TRBD1|TRBJ1-2
TGCGCCAGCAGCTTATACAGGGGGCCAGAGGATGGCTACACCTTC
CASSLYRGPEDGYTF
>TRBV9|.|.|TRBJ2-7
TGTGCCAGCAGCGTAGGGGGCGAGCCTTCCTACGAGCAGTACTTC
CASSVGGEPSYEQYF
>TRBV27|.|TRBD1|TRBJ2-5
TGTGCCAGCAGTCCGCCGGGACAGCAAGAGACCCAGTACTTC
CASSPPGQQETQYF
>TRBV9|.|TRBD2|TRBJ2-7
TGTGCCAGCAGCGTAGGACGGACTAGCGACTACGAGCAGTACTTC
CASSVGRTSDYEQYF
>TRBV28|.|TRBD2|TRBJ2-1
TGTGCCAGCACTAACAAGGGGACTAGCGGGCAGTTCTTC
CASTNKGTSGQFF
>TRBV4-1|.|.|TRBJ2-5
TGCGCCAGCAGCCAAATATTGGGGAACCGGGACTTCTACTTC
CASSQILGNRDFYF
>TRBV15|.|TRBD2|TRBJ2-7
TGTGCCACCAGCGGACAGACTAGCGGGATTTACGAGCAGTACTTC
CATSGQTSGIYEQYF
>TRBV9|.|.|TRBJ1-3
TGTGCCAGCAGCGTAGACGGGAACGGAAACACCATATATTTT
CASSVDGNGNTIYF
>TRBV4-3|once|TRBD2|TRBJ2-1
TGCGCCAGCAGCAATGGTGACGGGAGGACTGAGCAGTTCTTC
CASSNGDGRTEQFF
>TRBV7-6|.|TRBD2|TRBJ2-2
TGTGCCAGCAGCTTAGTACTAGCGGGAGGTCTGAACACCGGGGAGCTGTTTTTT
CASSLVLAGGLNTGELFF
>TRBV6-6|.|.|TRBJ1-1
TGTGCCAGCAGTTACTCGGGGGGCTCTGAAGCTTTCTTT
CASSYSGGSEAFF
>TRBV6-6|.|.|TRBJ2-7
TGTGCCAGCAGCCCCATGGAGGAGGGTTCCTACGAGCAGTACTTC
CASSPMEEGSYEQYF
>TRBV4-1|once|TRBD2|TRBJ2-1
TGCGCCAGCAGCCAAGAAGGACTAGCTCGTGAGCAGTTCTTC
CASSQEGLAREQFF
>TRBV29-1|.|TRBD2|TRBJ2-7
TGCAGCGTTGAACGCGGGAGGCCCTACGAGCAGTACTTC
CSVERGRPYEQYF
>TRBV20-1|.|.|TRBJ2-1
TGCAGTGCTAGTCGGCCCAATGAGCAGTTCTTC
CSASRPNEQFF
>TRBV6-1|once|TRBD1|TRBJ1-1
TGTGCCAGCATCCTCACAGGGGGCACTGAAGCTTTCTTT
CASILTGGTEAFF
>TRBV4-3|.|TRBD2|TRBJ2-3
TGCGCCAGCAGCCAGGGACTAGGGACCACAGATACGCAGTATTTT
CASSQGLGTTDTQYF
>TRBV11-2|.|TRBD1|TRBJ2-2
TGTGCCAGCAGCTCCGGGACAGGGGTCACCGGGGAGCTGTTTTTT
CASSSGTGVTGELFF
>TRBV7-2|.|TRBD2|TRBJ2-7
TGTGCCAGCGCCCCTTCTAGCGGGAGTATCTACGAGCAGTACTTC
CASAPSSGSIYEQYF
>TRBV4-3|.|TRBD1|TRBJ2-7
TGCGCCAGCAGCCCTACCAGGGGGACCTACGAGCAGTACTTC
CASSPTRGTYEQYF
>TRBV7-8|.|TRBD2|TRBJ2-5
TGTGCCAGCAGCCCCCGACTAGCGGTACAAGAGACCCAGTACTTC
CASSPRLAVQETQYF
>TRBV11-2|.|.|TRBJ2-6
TGTGCCAGCAGCTTAGGCCTTCGCTCTGGGGCCAACGTCCTGACTTTC
CASSLGLRSGANVLTF
>TRBV27|.|TRBD1|TRBJ1-2
TGTGCCAGCAGCCCCACAGGGGCGGGTGGGGACACCTTC
CASSPTGAGGDTF
>TRBV30|.|TRBD2|TRBJ2-4
TGTGCCTGGAGTCTCGAGACTAGCGGCAAAAACATTCAGTACTTC
CAWSLETSGKNIQYF
>TRBV5-4|.|TRBD1|TRBJ2-7
TGTGCCAGTCAGGGGGAATCCTACGAGCAGTACTTC
CASQGESYEQYF
>TRBV4-1|once|.|TRBJ2-3
TGCGCCAGCAGCCCGGGACCTTCCACAGATACGCAGTATTTT
CASSPGPSTDTQYF
>TRBV7-8|.|TRBD1|TRBJ2-5
TGTGCCAGCAGCTTATGGGACAGGCAAGAGACCCAGTACTTC
CASSLWDRQETQYF
>TRBV7-8|.|.|TRBJ2-1
TGTGCCAGCAGCCACCCAGGGTTCTACAATGAGCAGTTCTTC
CASSHPGFYNEQFF